Listed below are T cell receptor beta chains from one sample, sequenced in a study of cytomegalovirus exposure and HLA in healthy donors. Clones were read by immunoSEQ multiplex PCR, and TCRdb kept only the in-frame ones, dropping some. The data contain fewer than 250,000 clones, approximately 82% of them singletons. The specimen was PBMCs. These receptor sequences come from a man aged 18 to 29 in good health and CMV-seronegative. CDR3s leave out the opening cysteine and the closing phenylalanine or tryptophan. Fields, in order: V gene, clone size, J gene, CDR3 protein. A clone size is listed for some rows: how often the clone was seen (once, few, many), or a class if it is expanded.

>TRBV30|NA|TRBJ2-4
AWSVPLTGDIQY
>TRBV10-2|NA|TRBJ1-1
ASSGHQTGLNTEAF
>TRBV5-4|NA|TRBJ1-1
ASSRTGRTYTEAF
>TRBV2|few|TRBJ2-1
ASSEGQGPYNEQF
>TRBV19|NA|TRBJ2-7
ASRGEDYEQY
>TRBV28|NA|TRBJ1-5
ATLGGTRDQPQH
>TRBV10-3|NA|TRBJ2-1
AISGTSGRYNEQF
>TRBV7-8|NA|TRBJ1-5
ASSPRGGQPQH
>TRBV7-6|NA|TRBJ2-1
ASSNSGSRHNEQF
>TRBV2|NA|TRBJ1-2
ASSRYDRVGGYT
>TRBV15|NA|TRBJ2-1
ATSRDDSGRRVDEQF
>TRBV5-1|NA|TRBJ1-1
ASSRRQGNTEAF
>TRBV9|NA|TRBJ2-7
ASSYGQGSFYEQY
>TRBV28|NA|NA
ASSSGDRSYEQY
>TRBV7-3|NA|TRBJ2-7
ASSLMGTGGEQY
>TRBV30|NA|TRBJ2-6
ASGFSGANVLT
>TRBV5-1|NA|TRBJ1-1
ASSSGTGTLNTEAF
>TRBV9|NA|TRBJ2-3
ASSVAPSGGTDTQY
>TRBV15|NA|TRBJ1-1
ATSRALGQGDTEAF
>TRBV27|NA|TRBJ2-1
ASGRGPNEQF
>TRBV5-1|once|TRBJ2-7
ASSSREGGRGTPYEQY
>TRBV19|few|TRBJ2-1
ASGTLTNNEQF
>TRBV4-1|once|TRBJ2-3
ASSSGVAGDADTQY
>TRBV7-9|NA|TRBJ2-5
ASSPPFREPETQY
>TRBV7-9|NA|TRBJ1-2
SSSLGGGSSYGYT
>TRBV27|once|TRBJ1-2
ASSKYRGNYGYT
>TRBV14|NA|TRBJ2-7
ASSHGSGYEQY
>TRBV9|NA|TRBJ1-4
ASSAQQGDRDYTNEKLF
>TRBV4-1|NA|NA
ASSLTGAGGTYEQY
>TRBV28|few|TRBJ2-7
ASSPGGRGDLEY
>TRBV28|NA|TRBJ1-4
ASSLGVGGKLF
>TRBV5-6|NA|NA
ASSSQQGPGLDPLEQY
>TRBV4-1|NA|TRBJ1-2
ASSQLTEIYGYT
>TRBV28|NA|TRBJ2-3
ASSLQGTGDTQY
>TRBV6-1|NA|TRBJ2-1
ASTWTGYNEQF
>TRBV27|NA|TRBJ2-1
ASSLWSGHFSYNEQF
>TRBV15|NA|TRBJ1-5
ATSPYRSGNQPQH
>TRBV5-1|NA|TRBJ2-5
ASSRDLGRETQY
>TRBV7-9|few|TRBJ2-7
ASSLGTSGSGYEQY
>TRBV11-2|few|TRBJ1-3
ASSSRQAGNTIY
>TRBV28|NA|TRBJ1-4
ASGDPGQGYEKLF
>TRBV2|NA|TRBJ2-5
ASKQARPSETQY
>TRBV27|NA|TRBJ2-1
ASSFIQGRSNEQF
>TRBV7-3|few|TRBJ2-2
ASSLLDGLAGGTGELF
>TRBV2|NA|TRBJ2-1
ASRKPLAGNEQF
>TRBV15|NA|TRBJ1-5
ATSLRNQPQH
>TRBV29-1|NA|TRBJ2-4
SVKSPGQGDNIQY
>TRBV19|few|TRBJ2-2
ASRRIAGASGELF
>TRBV11-2|NA|TRBJ1-1
ASSLRGPDTEAF